The 8 T cell receptor beta chains presented below share a single source sample, sequenced in a study of regulatory T cells in long-lasting Graves disease. Stated time point: persistent/refractory GD, antithyroid drugs over 5 years with positive TRAb. After RNA was extracted from PBMCs, the TCR library was made from it. Investigators prepared the TCR beta libraries by applying iRepertoire HTBI primers and Arm-PCR of CDR3 regions. MiXCR, applied by TCRdb to the multiplex PCR reads, yields one record per CDR3 protein. The sample includes 650,000 to 700,000 distinct CDR3 sequences, about 30% of them seen just once. This sample comprised peripheral blood mononuclear cells (PBMCs), obtained when the disease was refractory, from a patient treated with antithyroid drugs. Every receptor here comes from a female donor with Graves disease.

This clonotype has a handful of counts. This chain uses TRBV5-4 with TRBJ1-2; the D gene is possibly TRBD1 (5 bases). Germline assignment: CDR1 SGHNT and CDR2 YYREEE (reference sequence). The CDR3 covers 14 residues. Trimming took 2 bases from V and 5 from J, leaving 13 bases between them. The CDR3 region is CASSFLGQQYGYTF. The CDR3, as DNA: TGTGCCAGCAGCTTTCTGGGGCAGCAGTATGGCTACACCTTC.

This clonotype has ten or more counts. The chain recombines TRBV28 with TRBJ1-6; D is uncertain. Trimming pared 2 bases from V and 2 bases from J, leaving 13 bases between. This CDR3 contains 17 residues. The germline V gene encodes CDR1 MDHEN and CDR2 SYDVKM. CDR3 sequence reads: CASSLRTTGAYNSPLHF. The CDR3 coding sequence is TGTGCCAGCAGTTTAAGGACCACGGGAGCCTATAATTCACCCCTCCACTTT.

Only a few counts were recorded for this clonotype. J is TRBJ2-2 and V is TRBV20-1; 7 nucleotides align to TRBD1. CDR1 is DFQATT and CDR2 is SNEGSKA in the germline V gene (reference sequence). The V gene end was trimmed by 0 bases and the J gene end by 2 bases; junction bases not matched to a gene: 9. CDR3 length: 17 amino acids. The CDR3 is CSARDATGALNTGELFF. CDR3 DNA sequence: TGCAGTGCTAGAGATGCTACAGGGGCCCTCAACACCGGGGAGCTGTTTTTT.

In nucleotides, the CDR3 is TGTGCCAGCTCCCCTGGAGGGTCAGGGATGAGCAATCAGCCCCAGCATTTT. Translated, it gives CASSPGGSGMSNQPQHF. The chain joins TRBV13 to TRBJ1-5; D may be TRBD1 (5 bases). The germline V and J ends were trimmed by 8 bases and 1 base, with 21 bases remaining between them. CDR3 length equals 17 residues. The V gene's germline CDR1 is PRHDT and CDR2 FYEKMQ (reference sequence).

The V call is TRBV7-7, the J call TRBJ2-5; 13 bases fit TRBD2. The CDR3 sequence is 16 residues long. Trimming removed 5 bases from V and 3 bases from J; junction bases left unmatched: 6. CDR1 and CDR2 (germline): SSHAT, FNYEAQ (reference sequence). The CDR3 nucleotides are TGTGCCAGCAGCGTCCTTGGACTAGCGGGAGAAGAGACCCAGTACTTC. Residues: CASSVLGLAGEETQYF. The whole variable domain, filled in from reference TRBV7-7 and TRBJ2-5, reads GAGVSQSPRYKVTKRGQDVTLRCDPISSHATLYWYQQALGQGPEFLTYFNYEAQPDKSGLPSDRFSAERPEGSISTLTIQRTEQRDSAMYRCASSVLGLAGEETQYFGPGTRLLVL.

The rearrangement uses TRBV6-1 and TRBJ2-7; 7 nucleotides agree with TRBD1. The CDR3 loop spans 15 amino acids. Germline loops: CDR1 MNHNS, CDR2 SASEGT. V lost 6 bases and J lost 3; bases outside the gene matches: 11. The CDR3 sequence: CASRTLDRLNYEQYF. The CDR3 DNA reads as TGTGCCAGCAGGACCCTGGACAGGTTGAACTACGAGCAGTACTTC.

This clonotype has just a few counts. The chain couples TRBV3-1 to TRBJ1-2, with TRBD1 as a possible D gene (6 bases). Trimming shortened V by 5 bases and J by 1 base, and 14 bases separated the two germline ends. The CDR3 is made up of 15 amino acids. From germline, CDR1 is LGHDT and CDR2 YNNKEL (reference sequence). The chain's CDR3 is CASSTRTALNYGYTF. DNA for the CDR3: TGTGCCAGCAGCACCCGGACAGCGCTTAACTATGGCTACACCTTC.

The chain couples TRBV29-1 to TRBJ1-2; 7 bases are shared with TRBD1. The V segment lost 8 bases and the J segment 4 bases; nucleotides outside the gene matches: 7. The CDR3 is made up of 12 amino acids. Germline CDR1 is SQVTM and CDR2 is ANQGSEA. The CDR3 here is CSYDRAGYGYTF. CDR3 bases: TGCAGCTACGACAGGGCGGGCTATGGCTACACCTTC.